These T cell receptor beta chains were read from a single sample in a study of shared clonotypes between healthy human individuals. Sequencing was performed with immunoSEQ multiplex PCR; in TCRdb, only in-frame clones are kept and a portion is missing. The repertoire holds more than 550,000 clones, with just under 75% as singletons. The sequenced sample was memory CD4+ T cells sorted from blood. Receptors were obtained from a woman aged 25-40 years in good health. Both conserved end residues are part of each CDR3. D genes are given only for firm matches. Rows may omit the clone size; those that give it use once, few, many or a size class.

CDR3 protein: CASSPPPSGRPGEQFF
CDR3 DNA: TGTGCCAGCAGCCCCCCCCCTAGCGGGAGACCGGGTGAGCAGTTCTTC
V gene: TRBV28
J gene: TRBJ2-1
D gene: TRBD2
clone size: NA

CDR3 protein: CASSPSGVYNEQFF
CDR3 DNA: TGTGCCAGCAGCCCCTCAGGAGTCTACAATGAGCAGTTCTTC
V gene: TRBV11-2
J gene: TRBJ2-1
D gene: NA
clone size: NA

CDR3 protein: CASSGQGPYEQYF
CDR3 DNA: TGTGCCAGCAGTGGCCAAGGGCCCTACGAGCAGTACTTC
V gene: TRBV25-1
J gene: TRBJ2-7
D gene: NA
clone size: NA

CDR3 protein: CAWSGTGSDGYTF
CDR3 DNA: TGTGCCTGGAGCGGAACAGGTTCGGATGGCTACACCTTC
V gene: TRBV30
J gene: TRBJ1-2
D gene: NA
clone size: NA

CDR3 protein: CSVGRVAGGITGELFF
CDR3 DNA: TGCAGCGTTGGGCGGGTAGCGGGAGGCATCACCGGGGAGCTGTTTTTT
V gene: TRBV29-1
J gene: TRBJ2-2
D gene: TRBD2
clone size: NA

CDR3 protein: CASSLGANGRTDTQYF
CDR3 DNA: TGCGCCAGCAGCTTGGGAGCCAATGGCCGCACAGATACGCAGTATTTT
V gene: TRBV5-1
J gene: TRBJ2-3
D gene: NA
clone size: NA

CDR3 protein: CASSFQRGSADTQYF
CDR3 DNA: TGTGCCAGCAGTTTTCAGAGGGGATCGGCAGATACGCAGTATTTT
V gene: TRBV2
J gene: TRBJ2-3
D gene: NA
clone size: NA

CDR3 protein: CASSFLDKETQYF
CDR3 DNA: TGTGCCAGCAGCTTCCTGGACAAGGAGACCCAGTACTTC
V gene: TRBV5-1
J gene: TRBJ2-5
D gene: NA
clone size: NA

CDR3 protein: CASKYSWGTDTQYF
CDR3 DNA: TGTGCCAGCAAATACAGCTGGGGCACAGATACGCAGTATTTT
V gene: TRBV6-5
J gene: TRBJ2-3
D gene: NA
clone size: once

CDR3 protein: CASSLLGYGYTF
CDR3 DNA: TGTGCCAGCAGTTTACTGGGCTATGGCTACACCTTC
V gene: TRBV28
J gene: TRBJ1-2
D gene: NA
clone size: few

CDR3 protein: CASSVAVGRDNEQFF
CDR3 DNA: TGTGCCAGCAGCGTAGCTGTGGGGAGGGACAATGAGCAGTTCTTC
V gene: TRBV9
J gene: TRBJ2-1
D gene: TRBD2
clone size: once

CDR3 protein: CASSEEALGPQHF
CDR3 DNA: TGTGCCAGCAGTGAAGAGGCCTTAGGGCCCCAGCATTTT
V gene: TRBV2
J gene: TRBJ1-5
D gene: NA
clone size: NA

CDR3 protein: CASSVGREWGTDTQYF
CDR3 DNA: TGTGCCAGCAGCGTAGGGCGGGAGTGGGGCACAGATACGCAGTATTTT
V gene: TRBV9
J gene: TRBJ2-3
D gene: TRBD2
clone size: NA

CDR3 protein: CASSHDRAIGELFF
CDR3 DNA: TGTGCCAGCAGCCATGACAGGGCGATCGGGGAGCTGTTTTTT
V gene: TRBV5-8
J gene: TRBJ2-2
D gene: TRBD1
clone size: NA

CDR3 protein: CASSLPGTYEQYF
CDR3 DNA: TGTGCCAGCAGCTTGCCTGGGACCTACGAGCAGTACTTC
V gene: TRBV5-4
J gene: TRBJ2-7
D gene: NA
clone size: NA

CDR3 protein: CASSLLFPNQPQHF
CDR3 DNA: TGTGCCAGCAGTTTACTATTCCCCAATCAGCCCCAGCATTTT
V gene: TRBV28
J gene: TRBJ1-5
D gene: NA
clone size: many

CDR3 protein: CATSRDFKETQYF
CDR3 DNA: TGTGCCACCAGCAGGGACTTCAAAGAGACCCAGTACTTC
V gene: TRBV15
J gene: TRBJ2-5
D gene: NA
clone size: NA

CDR3 protein: CATSRANRGRGNQPQHF
CDR3 DNA: TGTGCCACCAGCAGAGCCAACAGGGGGCGAGGCAATCAGCCCCAGCATTTT
V gene: TRBV15
J gene: TRBJ1-5
D gene: TRBD1
clone size: many

CDR3 protein: CAWSDLTGDGYEQYF
CDR3 DNA: TGTGCCTGGAGTGATCTGACAGGGGACGGTTACGAGCAGTACTTC
V gene: TRBV30
J gene: TRBJ2-7
D gene: TRBD1
clone size: NA